This TCR beta chain appears in the sequencing data of a study of blood T cell repertoires in COVID-19. Study information: The United States, Italy and Spain were the sources of the acute and convalescent COVID-19 samples. PBMCs, B-cell-depleted T cells, or T cells were the source of the cDNA or gDNA that made up the material.

V was cut by 3 bases and J by 2 bases, with 4 bases left in between. This CDR3 region has 12 residues. Authors' methods: Amplification of reference gene primers was used by the study to estimate nucleated cell counts. This table comes from immunoSEQ multiplex PCR, and its TCRdb copy is limited to in-frame clones, with some not included. V and J calls and clone size are given by that table; D and trimming were obtained from the DNA. The data hold about 240,000 clones, with roughly 80% observed a single time. The chain carries TRBV12-3 or TRBV12-4 and TRBJ1-2; D gene uncertain. The clonotype comes from a woman aged 80 or older with acute or convalescent COVID-19. Specimen: peripheral blood. CDR3 sequence (DNA): TGTGCCAGCAGTTTCCAGAACTATGGCTACACCTTC. Translated, it gives CASSFQNYGYTF.